This TCR beta chain was retrieved from a study of T cells in Graves' hyperthyroidism and ophthalmopathy. Germline lookup yields CDR1 SGDLS and CDR2 YYNGEE. V was clipped by 1 base and J by 4 bases, with 7 bases between them. The CDR3 totals 13 residues. Amplified TCR beta CDR3 regions came from RNA transcripts. HTBI primers were used for first-round RT-PCR of the TCR CDR3. Each CDR3 protein is one row after TCRdb ran MiXCR on the multiplex PCR reads. The table has 560,000 or so distinct CDR3 sequences, just under 20% seen once. Uncontrolled infection, other autoimmune disease, pregnancy or lactation barred patients from enrollment. Details on this clonotype: Its antigen is undetermined.

Notes on the study in general: Separating ophthalmopathy from stable hyperthyroidism was achieved by a 13 V-J model. Most expanded thyroid clonotypes above 0.001 recurred in blood.

V and J are TRBV9 and TRBJ2-3; D uncertain. The sequencing sample was made of blood. The clonotype was recovered from a man aged 35 to 55 with Graves' ophthalmopathy. In nucleotides, the CDR3 is TGTGCCAGCAGCGTAAGTGGGGCAGATACGCAGTATTTT. Protein: CASSVSGADTQYF.